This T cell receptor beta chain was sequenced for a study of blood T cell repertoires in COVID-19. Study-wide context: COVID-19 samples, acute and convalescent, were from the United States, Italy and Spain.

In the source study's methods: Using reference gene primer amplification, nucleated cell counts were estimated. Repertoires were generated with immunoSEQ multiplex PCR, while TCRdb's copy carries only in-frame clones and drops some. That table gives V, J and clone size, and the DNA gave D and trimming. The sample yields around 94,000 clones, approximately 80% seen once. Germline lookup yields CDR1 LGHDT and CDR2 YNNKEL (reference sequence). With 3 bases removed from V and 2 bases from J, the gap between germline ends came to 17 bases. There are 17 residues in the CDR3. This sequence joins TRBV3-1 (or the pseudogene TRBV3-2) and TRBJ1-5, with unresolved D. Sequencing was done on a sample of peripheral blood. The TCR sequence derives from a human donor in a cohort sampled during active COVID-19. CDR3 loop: CASSQDRSEGGNQPQHF. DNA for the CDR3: TGTGCCAGCAGCCAGGACCGCTCCGAGGGTGGCAATCAGCCCCAGCATTTT.